This T cell receptor beta chain was sequenced during a study of T cells in women clearing cervical HPV infection (dated by TCRdb to the late 2010s). At the level of the whole study: The cases were about 25 women with histologically confirmed HPV16-related CIN3 or worse, and 2 of these cases were invasive cancers. Controls were 25 or so women whose single incident HPV16 infection cleared within 12 months without precancer or cancer developing. Because only a few women had HLA typing data, the possibility that HLA type acted as a confounder could not be ruled out. Among cases, blood sampling came a median of roughly 150 days after lesion detection, with an interquartile range of about 80 to 230 days. In the parent cohort, about 10,000 women aged 18 or older were enrolled in Guanacaste, Costa Rica, during about 1993 to 1995 and then followed for less than nine years. The exploratory proof-of-principle case-control study was nested within the Guanacaste HPV Natural History Study in Costa Rica and compared TCR repertoires across cervical HPV16 outcomes. Cases and controls were matched on age within five years and on year of sample collection. Median age was about 30 years in cases versus roughly 40 in controls, and baseline characteristics did not differ significantly. Five blinded duplicates per group were added as quality controls, giving 60 or so samples: about 50 participants and some ten replicates. Case blood was taken at the visit when the lesion was first identified, whereas control blood was taken when infection was no longer detected. Study-level results and caveats: Because of the cross-sectional design, the study could not determine whether the associations came before infection or resulted from infection, and neither effector/memory subsets nor HPV-specific T cells were isolated. TRBV6-7 relative abundance was lower in cases than in controls (roughly 0.12% versus 0.15%; Bonferroni P = 0.0008). Across sequencing depths, CIN3+ cases showed significantly higher TCR repertoire richness than controls, but evenness did not differ between the groups. Random forest classifiers combining richness and V gene abundances distinguished cases from controls with an estimated AUC of roughly 0.81. T-cell numbers per sample were unknown, so richness differences could reflect varying T-cell content rather than repertoire biology.

Every participant had a single incident cervical HPV16 infection, and women with prevalent HPV16 infections were excluded. Cervical HPV DNA was detected with MY09/MY11 PCR, and genotyping was done with dot-blot hybridization. Around 14 mL of heparinized blood was centrifuged, after which the buffy coat was aliquoted, frozen at -30 degrees C, and then stored at -80 degrees C. QIAGEN kits were used to extract genomic DNA from the buffy coat specimens. At the junction V is shortened by 4 bases and J by 4 bases; bases outside the gene matches: 6. The CDR3, cysteine through phenylalanine, is 16 amino acids long. Of the CDR3's DNA, 39 bases were read; they are in frame from base 1. According to the germline V gene, CDR1 reads KGHSH and CDR2 reads LQKENI. With no count recorded, this clone is classed as medium-sized (0.01 to 0.1%) from frequency. Its specific antigen is unknown. The CDR3 end is not reached by the read, which stops 3 residues before it; the germline J gene fills it in.

Using the immunoSEQ assay, multiplex PCR amplified TCR beta CDR3 regions from an average of approximately 1,100 ng of genomic DNA per sample. Primer bias was corrected in the assay by using a complete synthetic TCR repertoire to establish an amplification baseline. Amplicons were sequenced on the Illumina platform. As for the original processing: Sequence errors were corrected by clustering with frequency ratios and a modified nearest-neighbor algorithm, and the sequences were then analyzed in the immunoSEQ Analyzer using IMGT gene definitions. TCR richness and evenness were averaged over 20 rarefaction repeats at each rarefaction depth, excluding samples with fewer sequences than the depth. Wilcoxon rank sum tests with FDR correction were used to compare relative abundances of V, D and J genes between the groups. In the blinded duplicates, the intraclass correlation was around 96% for TCR richness and averaged 76.4% across 65 to 85 gene segments. Entries here come from immuneACCESS through TCRdb and include only in-frame sequences with V and J called. Some clones fail to appear in such tables; in the studies checked, an unresolved V gene covers under half of the shortfall, and the cause of the remainder is unknown. V, J and clone size are taken as reported in that table, and D and trimming were inferred from the DNA itself. The sample table includes tens of thousands of clones. The ten largest clones add up to 5.5% to 7% of the sample.

This sequence was found in a woman between 18 and 69 years old with a cervical HPV16 infection that either progressed to CIN3+ or cleared (not recorded which). Material: blood buffy coat. Rearrangement joined TRBV18 to TRBJ2-6; TRBD1 fits 8 bases in the junction. The sequenced CDR3 bases are TGTGCCAGCTCACAGCAGGGGGCGTCGGGGGCCAACGTC. Translated, this gives CASSQQGASGANV. Given in full, the CDR3 is CASSQQGASGANVLTF. Where the CDR3 stops, the reference TRBV18 and TRBJ2-6 genes take over; the full variable domain is NAGVMQNPRHLVRRRGQEARLRCSPMKGHSHVYWYRQLPEEGLKFMVYLQKENIIDESGMPKERFSAEFPKEGPSILRIQQVVRGDSAAYFCASSQQGASGANVLTFGAGSRLTVL.